This T cell receptor (beta chain) was sequenced in a study of T cell clonotyping in hematopoietic cell transplantation. Profiled with immunoSEQ multiplex PCR; TCRdb holds only in-frame clones, not every one. The repertoire holds 20,000 or so clones, almost 90% seen once, with about 3.7% in the top ten. The germline V gene encodes CDR1 MNHEY and CDR2 SVGAGI. There are 15 residues in the CDR3. V was trimmed by 2 bases and J by 1 base, leaving 11 bases between them. Time point given: recipient sample about 28 days before transplant, after cytoreduction. This sample comprised peripheral blood mononuclear cells, obtained before stem cell transplant. This sequence joins TRBV6-5 and TRBJ1-1; the D is unclear. The clonotype comes from a man aged 18 to 29 with biphenotypic leukemia. Some clones in this sample may be carry-over from other donors' samples. The DNA of the CDR3 is TGTGCCAGCAGTTACGACATCTTCCCGAACACTGAAGCTTTCTTT. Its translation: CASSYDIFPNTEAFF.